This T cell receptor beta chain derives from a study of blood T cell repertoires in COVID-19 (TCRdb year 2020). At the level of the whole study: Collaborator samples came from the United States, Italy and Spain and covered acute and convalescent phases of COVID-19. Where available, HLA class I and class II types were obtained from metadata supplied by the sample provider rather than from assay-based typing. Samples came from the ongoing ImmuneRACE study (first 160 participants) plus 1,254 subjects from 6 global collaborators. Sample metadata almost always included a de-identified subject ID, COVID-19 status, age in years and sex. The dataset comprised deeply sampled blood TCRbeta repertoires from subjects exposed to, actively infected with, or recovered from COVID-19. The prospective study material was composed of cDNA or gDNA derived from T cells, B-cell-depleted T cells, or PBMCs. A freely available public database, intended as a resource for researchers studying the immune response to SARS-CoV-2, is where the repertoires were released. The paper as a whole reports these results and caveats: How much clinical and demographic metadata was included differed by source and by participant, and the metadata was provided uncurated.

Whole blood was collected in K2EDTA tubes by collaborating institutions according to the institutions' own protocols. For TCRbeta analysis, collaborators shipped samples as frozen whole blood, isolated PBMCs, or DNA extracted from either of those sample types. TCRbeta CDR3 regions were amplified from genomic DNA by means of the immunoSEQ Assay, a bias-controlled multiplex PCR. In the original analysis: The number of nucleated cells in each sample was estimated by amplification of reference gene primers within the assay. To quantify the absolute abundance of each unique TCRbeta CDR3 rearrangement, sequence reads were collapsed and filtered. For each sample, productive Simpson clonality was calculated as the square root of Simpson's diversity index across productive rearrangements. TCRdb holds this immuneACCESS table with in-frame rearrangements only. Some clones are missing; in checked studies, unresolved V genes explain under half, and the rest has no known cause. V and J calls and clone size are given by that table; D and trimming were obtained from the DNA. In this sample the table shows about 100,000 clones, 87% of which occur a single time. The ten largest account for approximately 7% of the sample.

With respect to this clone: Its antigen remains unidentified. Base qualities are not at hand, and no much larger clone is one base apart.

V gives up 6 bases and J gives up 1 base, and the segment between their germline ends measures 18 bases. The CDR3 starts with the cysteine, ends with the phenylalanine, and has 16 residues. CDR3 DNA only is kept here, 48 bases in frame from base 1. CDR1 and CDR2 were assigned from the germline V gene as LGHNT and FRNRAP. This sequence was found in a man aged 30-40 years in a cohort sampled during active COVID-19. Recombination joined TRBV12-5 with TRBJ1-1, with the D segment identity uncertain. The sequenced sample was peripheral blood. The DNA sequence is as follows: TGTGCTAGTGGCCCCGACACGGCTTATTCGAACACTGAAGCTTTCTTT. Translated, this gives CASGPDTAYSNTEAFF.